One sample yielded the 9 T cell receptor beta chains listed below, sequenced in a study of response to subunit inactivated influenza vaccine. In TCRdb, the RT-PCR reads were re-called with MiXCR into one record per CDR3 protein. The top ten hold more than 9.5% of the sample, which has a few hundred thousand distinct CDR3 sequences, around 10% seen once. These records were also assigned to another study, of T cells expressing NK-cell markers. That investigation notes: It was by 5'RACE template switching with UMIs that TCR beta cDNA was made.

Sample: PBMCs from blood, taken on the day of vaccination. These receptors were collected from a man aged 50-60 years who received an inactivated influenza vaccine.

This clonotype was detected a few times. This chain uses TRBV7-2 with TRBJ2-7; 10 nucleotides line up with TRBD2. Germline V gene data show CDR1 as SGHTA and CDR2 as FQGNSA. The junction had 11 bases not matched to a gene; V was cut back by 5 bases and J by 4 bases. The CDR3 sequence is 16 residues long. The CDR3 protein is CASSPGASGRTYEQYF. The CDR3, as DNA: TGTGCCAGCAGCCCGGGGGCTAGCGGGAGAACTTACGAGCAGTACTTC.

This clonotype was found a few times. As DNA, the CDR3 is TGTGCCAGCAGCCAAGAGCGGGGGCAAGAGACCCAGTACTTC. It translates to CASSQERGQETQYF. J is TRBJ2-5 and V is TRBV4-2, with 7 positions matching TRBD2. The V gene end was trimmed by 0 bases and the J gene end by 2 bases; junction bases not matched to a gene: 0. Germline CDR1 and CDR2: LGHNA and YNFKEQ. The length of the CDR3 is 14 residues.

The J gene is TRBJ2-6, the V gene TRBV7-2, with D perhaps matching TRBD1 (5 bases). V lost 6 bases, J lost 4 bases, and 13 bases lay in between. From germline, CDR1 is SGHTA and CDR2 FQGNSA. The CDR3 is 15 residues long. The CDR3 loop is CASSKQAVGANVLTF. The CDR3 region has the DNA TGTGCCAGCAGTAAACAGGCAGTGGGGGCCAACGTCCTGACTTTC.

Only a few counts were recorded for this clonotype. CDR3 amino acids: CASSYGLNNEQFF. CDR3 in DNA: TGTGCCAGCAGTTATGGACTTAACAATGAGCAGTTCTTC. The V gene is TRBV2, the J gene TRBJ2-1, with a weak D call TRBD2 (5 bases). There are 13 residues in the CDR3. Trimming took 5 bases from V and 5 from J, leaving 10 bases between them. In germline, CDR1 is SNHLY, CDR2 FYNNEI.

This clonotype was observed many times. The chain combines TRBV24-1 with TRBJ1-2; 7 bases are shared with TRBD1. The CDR3 contains 12 residues. Germline CDR1 KGHDR, CDR2 SFDVKD. J was trimmed by 13 bases and V by 4 bases; bases with no gene match: 8. The CDR3 sequence: CATSEQGWRFTF. CDR3 bases: TGTGCCACCAGTGAACAGGGGTGGAGGTTCACCTTC.

This clonotype was recorded at least ten times. This rearrangement joins TRBV10-3 to TRBJ1-3; TRBD1 might be the D (5 bases). This CDR3 spans 14 amino acids. Trimming stripped 10 bases from V and 0 bases from J, with 13 bases between. Germline CDR1 is ENHRY and CDR2 is SYGVKD. The CDR3 bases are TGTGCCACCTCCGACAGCCTCTCTGGAAACACCATATATTTT. As protein: CATSDSLSGNTIYF.

At least ten counts were recorded for this clonotype. CDR3 amino acids: CATGASLRDTQYF. The CDR3 nucleotides read TGTGCCACCGGGGCTAGCCTAAGAGATACGCAGTATTTT. V and J are TRBV12-3 or TRBV12-4 and TRBJ2-3, with D perhaps TRBD1 or TRBD2 (5 bases each). Between the trimmed V and J ends, which lost 10 bases and 5 bases, there was a span of 16 bases. This CDR3 spans 13 amino acids.

V usage is TRBV9 and J usage is TRBJ1-1; D might be TRBD1 (5 bases). The ends were cut back, 4 bases at V and 1 base at J, with 23 bases in the middle. The germline V gene encodes CDR1 SGDLS and CDR2 YYNGEE. The CDR3 sequence is 18 residues long. The DNA for the CDR3 is TGTGCCAGCAGCCTGGCCCCGGGACGTTCATTTGCGAACACTGAAGCTTTCTTT. Translating gives CASSLAPGRSFANTEAFF.

The rearrangement uses TRBV19 and TRBJ1-1, with D perhaps TRBD1 (6 bases). V gave up 3 bases and J gave up 6 bases, with 14 bases separating them. The CDR3 consists of 14 residues. Looked up from germline, CDR1 is LNHDA and CDR2 is SQIVND (reference sequence). The CDR3 DNA reads as TGTGCCAGTAGTATCGCCGGGACACCGCCTGAAGCTTTCTTT. This sequence encodes CASSIAGTPPEAFF.